The 10 T cell receptor beta chains in this list originate from one sample, sequenced in a study of cytomegalovirus exposure and HLA in healthy donors. The PCR employed 60 Vbeta primers together with 13 Jbeta primers. Clones were sequenced by immunoSEQ multiplex PCR, and TCRdb holds only the in-frame ones, with some missing. This table has some 77,000 clones, approximately 80% appearing once. The sample comprised PBMCs. Every receptor here comes from a man between 45 and 60 years old in good health and CMV-seropositive.

This sequence joins TRBV5-5 and TRBJ2-1; tentatively, D is TRBD2 (6 bases). The length of the CDR3 is 13 residues. Trimming removed 4 bases from V and 4 bases from J, with 9 bases in between. Germline loops: CDR1 SGHKS, CDR2 YYEKEE (reference sequence). In DNA form, the CDR3 reads TGTGCCAGCAGCCGCCGGGAGTACAATGAGCAGTTCTTC. It translates to CASSRREYNEQFF.

The V gene is TRBV18, the J gene TRBJ2-3; 10 bases match TRBD2. CDR1 is KGHSH, CDR2 LQKENI, per germline. The CDR3 is made up of 17 amino acids. J gave up 2 bases and V 0 bases, and 5 bases lay outside the gene matches. Here the CDR3 reads CASSPPLAGAFTDTQYF. CDR3 nucleotide sequence: TGTGCCAGCTCACCACCGCTAGCGGGAGCCTTCACAGATACGCAGTATTTT.

The V gene is TRBV19, the J gene TRBJ1-6; D may be TRBD1 (5 bases). CDR3 length: 15 residues. Trimming cost V 4 bases and J 10 bases, with 17 bases left between them. The germline gives CDR1 LNHDA, CDR2 SQIVND (reference sequence). The CDR3 loop is CASSTSGTRGSPLHF. The CDR3 DNA reads TGTGCCAGTAGTACTTCAGGGACGCGGGGATCACCCCTCCACTTT.

Only a few counts were recorded for this clone. J is TRBJ2-1 and V is TRBV6-1, with a possible D match to TRBD2 (5 bases). Germline V gives CDR1 MNHNS, CDR2 SASEGT. V gave up 4 bases and J gave up 7 bases, with 23 bases separating them. CDR3 length: 17 amino acids. CDR3 in DNA: TGTGCCAGCAGTGGCCCCCGTGGGTCGTCGTCGGGAAATGAGCAGTTCTTC. Translated: CASSGPRGSSSGNEQFF.

The V call is TRBV5-6, the J call TRBJ2-3; 9 bases are a match to TRBD2. The CDR3 extends over 16 amino acids. Losses at the gene ends were 1 base for V and 9 bases for J; bases not matched to a gene: 12. Looked up from germline, CDR1 is SGHDT and CDR2 is YYEEEE. The CDR3 coding sequence is TGTGCCAGCAGCTTGACTGCGGGAGGGCCGCTTCTCACGCAGTATTTT. As protein: CASSLTAGGPLLTQYF.

This clone was seen once. The chain combines TRBV5-6 with TRBJ1-2; D is unclear. The CDR3 loop spans 13 amino acids. Germline-derived CDR1 and CDR2 are SGHDT and YYEEEE. V lost 4 bases to trimming and J lost 5 bases, with 12 bases between them. The CDR3 reads CASSASGVYGYTF. Here the CDR3 DNA reads TGTGCCAGCAGCGCCTCGGGAGTATATGGCTACACCTTC.

About this clone itself: This specimen includes other DNA sequences encoding the same CDR3. CDR3 region: CASSPGQGNTEAFF. CDR3 nucleotides: TGTGCCAGCAGCCCCGGGCAGGGGAACACTGAAGCTTTCTTT. This chain links TRBV7-3 with TRBJ1-1; the D gene is possibly TRBD1 (5 bases). V lost 5 bases and J 1 base, leaving 11 bases between the germline ends. The germline V gene encodes CDR1 SGHTA and CDR2 FQGTGA. The CDR3 runs 14 residues.

This chain's CDR3 is CASHDPGGKDTQYF. The CDR3 bases are TGCGCCAGCCACGACCCGGGAGGAAAAGATACGCAGTATTTT. This rearrangement joins TRBV10-1 to TRBJ2-3; 7 positions match TRBD2. From germline, CDR1 is WNHNN and CDR2 SYGVQD (reference sequence). This CDR3 contains 14 residues. Trimming at V came to 8 bases and at J to 5 bases, leaving 10 bases not matched to a gene.

V gene TRBV19 combines with J gene TRBJ1-2, with no clear D. CDR3 length: 17 amino acids. Trimming removed 2 bases at V and 0 bases at J, with 16 bases between. CDR1 and CDR2 from the germline V gene are LNHDA and SQIVND (reference sequence). The CDR3 here is CASSISNGPTANYGYTF. In DNA form, the CDR3 reads TGTGCCAGTAGTATAAGCAATGGGCCAACAGCTAACTATGGCTACACCTTC.

The chain is built from TRBV6-1 and TRBJ2-1; 12 bases align to TRBD2. Trimming at V came to 5 bases and at J to 5 bases, leaving 1 base not matched to a gene. The CDR3 is 14 amino acids. Germline lookup yields CDR1 MNHNS and CDR2 SASEGT. The CDR3 sequence is CASSWTSGNNEQFF. CDR3 nucleotides: TGTGCCAGCAGTTGGACTAGCGGGAACAATGAGCAGTTCTTC.